This entry lists 27 T cell receptor beta chains sequenced from one sample in a study of T cells in lung cancer brain metastases. The protocol was immunoSEQ multiplex PCR, while the TCRdb copy is restricted to in-frame clones and leaves out a portion. Of some 2,000 clones listed, around 89% are singletons. The sequenced sample was tumor tissue from a brain metastasis. The source of these receptors is a woman aged 45-59 years with non-small cell lung cancer that had spread to the brain.

About this clone itself: Compared with germline, one end of the junction differs, possibly owing to a read error. The chain uses TRBV18 and TRBJ1-1, with 8 bases identical to TRBD1. Per germline, CDR1 KGHSH and CDR2 LQKENI. The CDR3 contains 21 residues. For the CDR3, the DNA is TGTGCCAGCTCACCACGAGGACAACAAACAGGGGGTGGGGGGATGAACACTGAGGCTTTCTTT. It encodes CASSPRGQQTGGGGMNTEAFF.

The genes are TRBV9 and TRBJ2-1; a weak D match, TRBD2 (6 bases). CDR3 length: 17 residues. The germline gives CDR1 SGDLS, CDR2 YYNGEE. Trimming took off 0 bases at V and 3 bases at J, with 16 bases between the two ends. The CDR3 bases are TGTGCCAGCAGCGTAGCTTTCGGGGCGGGGAACTACAATGAGCAGTTCTTC. This gives the protein CASSVAFGAGNYNEQFF.

The chain joins TRBV7-6 to TRBJ1-5; possibly TRBD1 for D (5 bases). Trimming cost V 3 bases and J 6 bases, with 9 bases left between them. Germline-derived CDR1 and CDR2 are SGHVS and FNYEAQ. This CDR3 spans 13 amino acids. CDR3 protein: CASSLGRGQPQHF. The CDR3 DNA reads as TGTGCCAGCAGCTTGGGGCGGGGTCAGCCCCAGCATTTT.

The chain combines TRBV19 with TRBJ2-2, with 9 nucleotides matching TRBD2. Trimming took 5 bases from V and 6 from J; bases not matched to a gene: 7. The CDR3 loop spans 15 amino acids. In germline, CDR1 is LNHDA, CDR2 SQIVND (reference sequence). This chain's CDR3 is CASSRLAGVSGELFF. The CDR3 bases are TGTGCCAGTAGTCGTTTAGCGGGAGTATCCGGGGAGCTGTTTTTT.

The chain has TRBV27 and TRBJ1-6; maybe TRBD1 (5 bases). Germline CDR1 is MNHEY and CDR2 is SMNVEV (reference sequence). V lost 0 bases and J 8 bases, leaving 11 bases between the germline ends. This CDR3 spans 15 amino acids. DNA for the CDR3: TGTGCCAGCAGTTTATCGGGCAGGGCGGATTCACCCCTCCACTTT. This encodes CASSLSGRADSPLHF.

The V and J genes are TRBV27 and TRBJ1-5; D remains unclear. The germline V gene encodes CDR1 MNHEY and CDR2 SMNVEV (reference sequence). V was clipped by 5 bases and J by 4 bases, with 12 bases between them. The CDR3 runs to 14 residues. The CDR3 region is CASSHSPHNQPQHF. In DNA, the CDR3 is TGTGCCAGCAGTCACTCCCCCCATAATCAGCCCCAGCATTTT.

V and J are TRBV2 and TRBJ2-7; no definite D call. Trimming cost V 1 base and J 2 bases, with 6 bases left between them. Germline CDR1 is SNHLY and CDR2 is FYNNEI. The CDR3 is made up of 13 amino acids. The CDR3: CASSEGGPYEQYF. The CDR3 DNA is TGTGCCAGCAGTGAAGGAGGACCCTACGAGCAGTACTTC.

The chain combines TRBV20-1 with TRBJ2-1; D not certain. From germline, CDR1 is DFQATT and CDR2 SNEGSKA (reference sequence). This CDR3 is 10 amino acids long. Trimming shortened V by 4 bases and J by 4 bases, and 2 bases separated the two germline ends. The CDR3 is CSAKYNEQFF. CDR3 coding DNA: TGCAGTGCTAAATACAATGAGCAGTTCTTC.

The chain carries TRBV5-4 and TRBJ1-4; the D gene is possibly TRBD1 (6 bases). The CDR3 totals 14 residues. V gave up 0 bases and J gave up 7 bases, with 10 bases separating them. CDR1 is SGHNT, CDR2 YYREEE, per germline (reference sequence). CDR3 DNA: TGTGCCAGCAGCTTGGAGGGGGGAGGTGAAAAACTGTTTTTT. Residues: CASSLEGGGEKLFF.

V gene TRBV30 combines with J gene TRBJ1-5; 7 bases are shared with TRBD1. Germline assignment: CDR1 GTSNPN and CDR2 SVGIG (reference sequence). The CDR3 totals 14 residues. V was clipped by 0 bases and J by 7 bases; unmatched bases: 6. The DNA for the CDR3 is TGTGCCTGGAGTGTACACGTCAGGGGGCAGCCCCAGCATTTT. Translating gives CAWSVHVRGQPQHF. Full variable domain (outside the CDR3, taken from reference TRBV30 and TRBJ1-5): SQTIHQWPATLVQPVGSPLSLECTVEGTSNPNLYWYRQAAGRGLQLLFYSVGIGQISSEVPQNLSASRPQDRQFILSSKKLLLSDSGFYLCAWSVHVRGQPQHFGDGTRLSIL.

This chain joins TRBV4-3 and TRBJ1-1; D remains ambiguous. Germline V gives CDR1 LGHNA, CDR2 YSLEER. The CDR3 is 15 residues long. The ends were cut back, 4 bases at V and 0 bases at J, with 12 bases in the middle. DNA of the CDR3: TGCGCCAGCAGCCCCTCCGACGCATTGAACACTGAAGCTTTCTTT. It translates to CASSPSDALNTEAFF.

The CDR3 sequence: CASSITGGRQPQHF. CDR3 bases: TGTGCCAGTAGTATAACAGGGGGCAGGCAGCCCCAGCATTTT. The chain joins TRBV19 to TRBJ1-5, with 9 bases matching TRBD1. V lost 2 bases to trimming and J lost 7 bases; unmatched junction nucleotides: 3. The CDR3 length is 14 residues. Germline V gene sequence: CDR1 LNHDA, CDR2 SQIVND (reference sequence).

The genes are TRBV28 and TRBJ2-5, with a weak D call TRBD1 (6 bases). Trimming removed 4 bases at V and 3 bases at J, with 12 bases between. This CDR3 comprises 14 residues. Germline CDR1 and CDR2: MDHEN and SYDVKM. The CDR3 DNA reads TGTGCCAGCAGTTCCGGGGACAAGAAAGAGACCCAGTACTTC. It translates to CASSSGDKKETQYF.

The chain combines TRBV27 with TRBJ2-5; TRBD1 matches 10 bases. Per germline, CDR1 MNHEY and CDR2 SMNVEV (reference sequence). The CDR3 runs 16 residues. J gave up 9 bases and V 5 bases, and 15 bases lay outside the gene matches. The CDR3 region is CASSLQPGQGTGSQYF. CDR3 sequence (DNA): TGTGCCAGCAGTCTCCAACCGGGACAGGGGACGGGTTCCCAGTACTTC.

Regarding this clone: Other DNA sequences within the sample encode an identical CDR3. The chain joins TRBV19 to TRBJ1-1; no clear D. CDR3 length equals 13 residues. Germline V lookup: CDR1 LNHDA, CDR2 SQIVND (reference sequence). The V end lost 6 bases, the J end lost 2 bases, and 10 bases lay between the germline ends. The CDR3 sequence is CASSPGPNTEAFF. CDR3 nucleotide sequence: TGTGCCAGTAGCCCCGGACCCAACACTGAAGCTTTCTTT.

This chain joins TRBV6-5 and TRBJ2-7; 10 bases map to TRBD1. Germline V gene lookup returns CDR1 MNHEY and CDR2 SVGAGI. The CDR3 totals 14 residues. Trimming removed 2 bases from V and 6 bases from J; junction bases left unmatched: 4. CDR3 protein: CASSYTRDRGEQYF. Here the CDR3 DNA reads TGTGCCAGCAGTTACACCCGGGACAGGGGCGAGCAGTACTTC.

The chain is built from TRBV6-1 and TRBJ1-5; the D is unclear. This CDR3 has 14 amino acids. Looked up from germline, CDR1 is MNHNS and CDR2 is SASEGT. Trimming removed 6 bases from V and 3 bases from J, with 12 bases in between. The CDR3 coding sequence is TGTGCCAGCAGCCTTCATGGGTCCAATCAGCCCCAGCATTTT. This gives the protein CASSLHGSNQPQHF.

The chain's CDR3 is CASSVEGRAETQYF. CDR3 bases: TGTGCCAGCAGCGTAGAGGGGAGGGCAGAGACCCAGTACTTC. The chain couples TRBV9 to TRBJ2-5; TRBD2 matches at 7 bases. The V segment lost 0 bases and the J segment 4 bases; nucleotides outside the gene matches: 3. Germline-derived CDR1 and CDR2 are SGDLS and YYNGEE. This CDR3 comprises 14 residues. The whole variable domain, filled in from reference TRBV9 and TRBJ2-5, reads DSGVTQTPKHLITATGQRVTLRCSPRSGDLSVYWYQQSLDQGLQFLIQYYNGEERAKGNILERFSAQQFPDLHSELNLSSLELGDSALYFCASSVEGRAETQYFGPGTRLLVL.

The V and J genes are TRBV7-2 and TRBJ2-1, with TRBD2 matching 8 bases. V was clipped by 0 bases and J by 7 bases; unmatched bases: 11. Germline-derived CDR1 and CDR2 are SGHTA and FQGNSA. The CDR3 is made up of 17 amino acids. CDR3 sequence (DNA): TGTGCCAGCAGCTTAGCGCGGGGGGTCACGGGTCGAAATGAGCAGTTCTTC. As protein: CASSLARGVTGRNEQFF.

The chain couples TRBV30 to TRBJ1-3; D gene unclear. This CDR3 contains 14 residues. V dropped 3 bases and J dropped 4 bases, with 13 bases sitting between them. Germline-derived CDR1 and CDR2 are GTSNPN and SVGIG (reference sequence). The CDR3 spells CAWRSPKSGNTIYF. CDR3 sequence (DNA): TGTGCCTGGAGGAGCCCGAAATCCGGAAACACCATATATTTT.

V usage is TRBV28 and J usage is TRBJ1-2; D gene unclear. Germline CDR1 MDHEN, CDR2 SYDVKM. This CDR3 spans 14 amino acids. V lost 3 bases, J lost 5 bases, and 13 bases lay in between. The CDR3 sequence: CASSFQAGLYGYTF. CDR3 DNA: TGTGCCAGCAGTTTCCAGGCGGGTTTATATGGCTACACCTTC.

The chain recombines TRBV15 with TRBJ2-2; possibly TRBD1 or TRBD2 for D (6 bases each). There are 14 residues in the CDR3. Germline-derived CDR1 and CDR2 are LNHNV and YYDKDF (reference sequence). Trimming stripped 8 bases from V and 4 bases from J, with 14 bases between. CDR3 DNA: TGTGCCACCGGGCAGGGGAGGTGCACCGGGGAGCTGTTTTTT. As protein: CATGQGRCTGELFF.

The rearrangement links TRBV5-6 to TRBJ2-7; 7 nucleotides line up with TRBD2. The V segment lost 6 bases and the J segment 7 bases; nucleotides outside the gene matches: 13. The CDR3 sequence is 14 residues long. CDR1 is SGHDT and CDR2 is YYEEEE in the germline V gene. CDR3 sequence reads: CASNPQGRGREQYF. CDR3 in DNA: TGTGCCAGCAACCCCCAAGGGAGGGGAAGGGAGCAGTACTTC.

The chain employs TRBV7-9 and TRBJ1-2; D is undetermined. There are 16 residues in the CDR3. Per the germline V gene, CDR1 is SEHNR and CDR2 is FQNEAQ (reference sequence). V gave up 2 bases and J gave up 2 bases, with 15 bases separating them. In DNA form, the CDR3 reads TGTGCCAGCAGCTTATTCGTGGGCAGCGAGAACTATGGCTACACCTTC. The encoded protein is CASSLFVGSENYGYTF.

The chain combines TRBV19 with TRBJ1-2, with unresolved D. This CDR3 region has 16 residues. Germline CDR1 reads LNHDA; CDR2 reads SQIVND (reference sequence). V dropped 0 bases and J dropped 6 bases, with 17 bases sitting between them. CDR3 DNA sequence: TGTGCCAGTAGTATAGATCCTGGGATTCCCCTTAATGGCTACACCTTC. It specifies CASSIDPGIPLNGYTF.

The rearrangement joins TRBV10-3 to TRBJ2-3; 7 nucleotides align to TRBD2. CDR3 size: 15 residues. Germline V CDR1 and CDR2: ENHRY, SYGVKD. V lost 7 bases and J lost 3; bases outside the gene matches: 10. The CDR3 coding sequence is TGTGCCATCACCATAGGGAGGGAGGCTACAGATACGCAGTATTTT. It yields the protein CAITIGREATDTQYF.

V is TRBV29-1 and J is TRBJ1-4; a weak D match, TRBD1 (6 bases). V lost 6 bases and J lost 3, with 11 bases in between. The CDR3 totals 13 residues. Per germline, CDR1 SQVTM and CDR2 ANQGSEA. The DNA of the CDR3 is TGCAGCGTCAGAGGGGGTCCTAATGAAAAACTGTTTTTT. Translated: CSVRGGPNEKLFF.